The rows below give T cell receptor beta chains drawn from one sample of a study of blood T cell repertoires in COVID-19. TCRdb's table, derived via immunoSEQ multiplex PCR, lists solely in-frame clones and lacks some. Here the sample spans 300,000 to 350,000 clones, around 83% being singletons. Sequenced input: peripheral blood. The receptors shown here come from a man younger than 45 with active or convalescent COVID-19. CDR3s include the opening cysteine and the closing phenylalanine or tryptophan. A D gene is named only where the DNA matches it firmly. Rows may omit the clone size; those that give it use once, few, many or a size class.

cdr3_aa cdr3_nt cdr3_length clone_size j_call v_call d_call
CASSPGPGSYNEQFF TGTGCCAGCTCACCAGGTCCAGGCTCCTACAATGAGCAGTTCTTC 15 - TRBJ2-1 TRBV18 -
CASSLLMSSYNEQFF TGCGCCAGCAGCCTACTAATGAGCTCCTACAATGAGCAGTTCTTC 15 - TRBJ2-1 TRBV4-1 -
CASSFPGLEGEQFF TGTGCCAGCAGTTTTCCTGGTCTCGAGGGAGAGCAGTTCTTC 14 - TRBJ2-1 TRBV28 -
CASLGPLRNQPQHF TGTGCCAGCCTGGGCCCTCTCCGTAATCAGCCCCAGCATTTT 14 - TRBJ1-5 TRBV28 -
CATSVGHEQFF TGTGCCACCAGTGTTGGCCATGAGCAGTTCTTC 11 - TRBJ2-1 TRBV24-1 -
CASSQEGGPSTDTQYF TGCGCCAGCAGCCAAGAAGGAGGCCCTAGCACAGATACGCAGTATTTT 16 once TRBJ2-3 TRBV4-3 -
CASSAEVSGQPQHF TGTGCCAGCAGTGCTGAGGTGTCCGGTCAGCCCCAGCATTTT 14 few TRBJ1-5 TRBV6-4 -
CSASSSGRVTYEQYF TGCAGTGCTAGTTCGAGCGGGAGGGTTACCTACGAGCAGTACTTC 15 once TRBJ2-7 TRBV20-1 TRBD2
CASSRTSGADTQYF TGTGCCAGCAGCCGGACTAGTGGCGCAGATACGCAGTATTTT 14 - TRBJ2-3 TRBV5-4 TRBD2
CASSLRGGSTDTQYF TGTGCCAGCAGCTTAAGAGGGGGCAGCACAGATACGCAGTATTTT 15 - TRBJ2-3 TRBV7-2 TRBD1
CASSEAGTQQETQYF TGTGCCAGTAGTGAAGCCGGGACACAACAAGAGACCCAGTACTTC 15 - TRBJ2-5 TRBV19 -
CASSFRGSGRHNEQFF TGTGCCAGCAGTTTTCGCGGTAGCGGTAGACACAATGAGCAGTTCTTC 16 - TRBJ2-1 TRBV28 -
CASSPRETYYGYTF TGTGCCAGCAGCCCCCGGGAGACATACTATGGCTACACCTTC 14 few TRBJ1-2 TRBV3-1/TRBV3-2 -
CASSLRPGATYGYTF TGTGCCAGCAGCTTAAGGCCAGGGGCTACCTATGGCTACACCTTC 15 - TRBJ1-2 TRBV7-3 -
CASSSQRGRQETQYF TGTGCCAGCAGCTCCCAAAGGGGGCGGCAAGAGACCCAGTACTTC 15 - TRBJ2-5 TRBV7-2 TRBD1
CASSLKARGLIQYF TGTGCCAGCAGTTTGAAGGCCCGCGGCCTGATTCAGTACTTC 14 - TRBJ2-4 TRBV28 -
CASSYSQPYEQYF TGTGCCAGCAGCTATTCACAGCCCTACGAGCAGTACTTC 13 - TRBJ2-7 TRBV7-8 -
CASSPLGRGGTDTQYF TGTGCCAGCTCACCACTTGGACGGGGGGGTACAGATACGCAGTATTTT 16 - TRBJ2-3 TRBV18 TRBD2
CASSGGGLQETQYF TGTGCCAGCAGTGGGGGGGGCCTCCAAGAGACCCAGTACTTC 14 once TRBJ2-5 TRBV2 -
CASSVDPGSNTGELFF TGTGCCAGCAGCGTAGACCCGGGTTCGAACACCGGGGAGCTGTTTTTT 16 - TRBJ2-2 TRBV9 -
CASSLEGPGANVLTF TGCGCCAGCAGCTTGGAGGGGCCCGGGGCCAACGTCCTGACTTTC 15 - TRBJ2-6 TRBV5-1 -
CASSVSGVRQETQYF TGTGCCAGCAGCGTTAGCGGGGTAAGACAAGAGACCCAGTACTTC 15 few TRBJ2-5 TRBV9 TRBD2
CASSQKMGTQGINEKLFF TGCGCCAGCAGCCAGAAGATGGGGACTCAGGGAATTAATGAAAAACTGTTTTTT 18 - TRBJ1-4 TRBV4-1 -
CASSPRTSGGEQYF TGTGCCAGCAGTCCACGGACTAGCGGGGGGGAGCAGTACTTC 14 - TRBJ2-7 TRBV11-3 TRBD2
CASTVRGRSYNSPLHF TGTGCCAGCACCGTTAGGGGTCGGTCCTATAATTCACCCCTCCACTTT 16 once TRBJ1-6 TRBV5-5 -
CACPLNYGYTF TGTGCCTGTCCCCTTAACTATGGCTACACCTTC 11 - TRBJ1-2 TRBV30 -
CASRLPQGGSLEKLFF TGTGCAAGTCGCTTACCTCAGGGAGGGTCTTTAGAAAAACTGTTTTTT 16 - TRBJ1-4 TRBV12-2 -
CASNARVLSDTGELFF TGTGCCAGCAACGCCCGGGTATTAAGTGATACCGGGGAGCTGTTTTTT 16 - TRBJ2-2 TRBV28 -
CASSPAGTGGAEQYF TGCGCCAGCAGCCCGGCGGGGACAGGGGGCGCGGAGCAGTACTTC 15 - TRBJ2-7 TRBV5-1 TRBD1
CASSSLWRQGYSNQPQHF TGTGCCAGCAGTTCCCTATGGCGACAGGGGTATAGCAATCAGCCCCAGCATTTT 18 once TRBJ1-5 TRBV28 TRBD1
CASSTPGQGIREQYF TGTGCCAGCAGCACCCCGGGACAGGGAATAAGGGAGCAGTACTTC 15 - TRBJ2-7 TRBV13 TRBD1
CASSQDVVGGAYEQYF TGTGCCAGCAGCCAAGATGTCGTCGGGGGGGCCTACGAGCAGTACTTC 16 - TRBJ2-7 TRBV3-1/TRBV3-2 TRBD2
CACRELQETQYF TGTGCCTGTCGGGAGCTCCAAGAGACCCAGTACTTC 12 - TRBJ2-5 TRBV30 -
CASGELLNQPQHF TGTGCCAGCGGGGAGCTACTTAATCAGCCCCAGCATTTT 13 - TRBJ1-5 TRBV6-5 -
CASSFRGRANEKLFF TGCGCCAGCAGCTTTCGGGGTAGGGCTAATGAAAAACTGTTTTTT 15 few TRBJ1-4 TRBV5-1 -
CASSQDTTETTYEQYF TGTGCCAGCAGCCAAGACACGACAGAAACAACCTACGAGCAGTACTTC 16 few TRBJ2-7 TRBV4-2 -
CASSLELAGPRDTQYF TGCGCCAGCAGCTTGGAACTAGCGGGACCCAGGGATACGCAGTATTTT 16 - TRBJ2-3 TRBV5-1 TRBD2
CASSFLSGNNNEQFF TGTGCCAGCAGTTTTCTTTCCGGGAACAACAATGAGCAGTTCTTC 15 - TRBJ2-1 TRBV27 -
CASSVGSATNEKLFF TGTGCCAGCAGCGTAGGTAGTGCAACTAATGAAAAACTGTTTTTT 15 - TRBJ1-4 TRBV9 -
CASSLASGAPGDTQYF TGTGCCAGCAGCTTAGCTAGCGGGGCCCCAGGAGATACGCAGTATTTT 16 once TRBJ2-3 TRBV7-2 TRBD2
CASSGQGIGYGYTF TGCGCCAGCAGCGGACAGGGGATAGGCTATGGCTACACCTTC 14 once TRBJ1-2 TRBV5-1 TRBD1